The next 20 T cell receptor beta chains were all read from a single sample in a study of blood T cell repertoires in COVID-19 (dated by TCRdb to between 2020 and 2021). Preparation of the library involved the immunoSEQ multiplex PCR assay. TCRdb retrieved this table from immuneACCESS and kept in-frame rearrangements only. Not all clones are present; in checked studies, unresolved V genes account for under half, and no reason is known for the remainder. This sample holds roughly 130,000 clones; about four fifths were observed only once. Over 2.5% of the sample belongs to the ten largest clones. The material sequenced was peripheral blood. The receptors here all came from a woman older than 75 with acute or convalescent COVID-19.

The CDR3 region is CASRRQGRYEQYF. The DNA for the CDR3 is TGTGCCAGCAGGCGACAGGGACGCTACGAGCAGTACTTC. The rearrangement links TRBV27 to TRBJ2-7; 7 bases align to TRBD1. The CDR3 is 13 amino acids. CDR1 and CDR2 from the germline V gene are MNHEY and SMNVEV (reference sequence). V lost 6 bases and J lost 3; bases outside the gene matches: 5.

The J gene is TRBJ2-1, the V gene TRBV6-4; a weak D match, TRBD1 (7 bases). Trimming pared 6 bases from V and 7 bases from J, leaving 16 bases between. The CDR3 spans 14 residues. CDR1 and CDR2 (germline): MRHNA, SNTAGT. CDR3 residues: CASRAGGPGNEQFF. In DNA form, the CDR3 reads TGTGCCAGCAGGGCAGGGGGGCCGGGGAATGAGCAGTTCTTC.

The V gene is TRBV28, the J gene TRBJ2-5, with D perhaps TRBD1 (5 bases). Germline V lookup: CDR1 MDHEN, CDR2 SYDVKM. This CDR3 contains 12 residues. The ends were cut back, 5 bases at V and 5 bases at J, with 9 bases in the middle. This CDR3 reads CASSTGTETQYF. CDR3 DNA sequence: TGTGCCAGCAGTACAGGAACCGAGACCCAGTACTTC.

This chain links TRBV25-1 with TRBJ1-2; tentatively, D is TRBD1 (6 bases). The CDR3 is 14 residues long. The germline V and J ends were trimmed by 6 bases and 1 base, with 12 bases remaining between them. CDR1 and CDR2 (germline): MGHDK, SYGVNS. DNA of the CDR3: TGTGCCAGCAGAACCGGGACAAGTAACTATGGCTACACCTTC. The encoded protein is CASRTGTSNYGYTF.

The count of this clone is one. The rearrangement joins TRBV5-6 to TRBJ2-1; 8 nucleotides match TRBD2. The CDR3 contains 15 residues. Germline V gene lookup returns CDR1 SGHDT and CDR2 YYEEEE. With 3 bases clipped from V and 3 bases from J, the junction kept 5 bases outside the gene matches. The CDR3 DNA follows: TGTGCCAGCAGCTACGGGGGGGCCTACTACAATGAGCAGTTCTTC. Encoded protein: CASSYGGAYYNEQFF.

The CDR3 DNA follows: TGTGCTAGTGGTTCAGCTAGCGGGGGGATCTACAATGAGCAGTTCTTC. This translates into CASGSASGGIYNEQFF. The chain couples TRBV12-5 to TRBJ2-1, with 11 bases matching TRBD2. Per the germline V gene, CDR1 is LGHNT and CDR2 is FRNRAP. The CDR3 contains 16 residues. J was trimmed by 3 bases and V by 4 bases; bases with no gene match: 5. The whole variable domain, remainder taken from reference TRBV12-5 and TRBJ2-1, is DARVTQTPRHKVTEMGQEVTMRCQPILGHNTVFWYRQTMMQGLELLAYFRNRAPLDDSGMPKDRFSAEMPDATLATLKIQPSEPRDSAVYFCASGSASGGIYNEQFFGPGTRLTVL.

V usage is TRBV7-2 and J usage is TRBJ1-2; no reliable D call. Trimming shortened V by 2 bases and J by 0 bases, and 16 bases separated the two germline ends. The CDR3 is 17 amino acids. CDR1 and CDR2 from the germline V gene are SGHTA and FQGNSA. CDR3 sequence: CASSLTGIPSSNYGYTF. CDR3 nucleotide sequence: TGTGCCAGCAGCTTAACCGGGATACCGTCCTCTAACTATGGCTACACCTTC.

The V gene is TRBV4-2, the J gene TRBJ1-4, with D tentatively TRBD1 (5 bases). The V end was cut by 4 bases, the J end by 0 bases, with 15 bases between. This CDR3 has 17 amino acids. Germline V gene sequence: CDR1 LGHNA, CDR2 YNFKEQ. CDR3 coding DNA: TGTGCCAGCAGCCGCTCGGGGGGTGGGGCAACTAATGAAAAACTGTTTTTT. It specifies CASSRSGGGATNEKLFF.

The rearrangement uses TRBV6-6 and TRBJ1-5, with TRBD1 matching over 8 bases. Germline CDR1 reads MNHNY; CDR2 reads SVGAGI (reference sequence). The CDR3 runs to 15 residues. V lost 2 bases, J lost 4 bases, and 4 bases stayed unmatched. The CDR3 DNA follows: TGTGCCAGCAGTTACCAGGGGGCGAGGAATCAGCCCCAGCATTTT. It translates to CASSYQGARNQPQHF.

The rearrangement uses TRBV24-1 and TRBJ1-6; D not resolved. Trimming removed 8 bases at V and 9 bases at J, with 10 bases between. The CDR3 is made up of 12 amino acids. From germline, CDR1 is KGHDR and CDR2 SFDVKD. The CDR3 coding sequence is TGTGCCACCATATGGTTCAGTTCACCCCTCCACTTT. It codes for CATIWFSSPLHF.

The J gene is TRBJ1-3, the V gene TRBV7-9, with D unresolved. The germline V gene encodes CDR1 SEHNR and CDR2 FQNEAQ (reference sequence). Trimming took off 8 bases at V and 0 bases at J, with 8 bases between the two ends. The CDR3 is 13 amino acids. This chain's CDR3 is CASETYSGNTIYF. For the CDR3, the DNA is TGTGCCAGCGAGACTTACTCTGGAAACACCATATATTTT.

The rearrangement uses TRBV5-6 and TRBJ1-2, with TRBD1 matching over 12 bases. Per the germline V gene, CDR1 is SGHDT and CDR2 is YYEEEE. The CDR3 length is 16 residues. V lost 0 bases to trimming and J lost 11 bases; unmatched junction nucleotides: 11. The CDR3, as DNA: TGTGCCAGCAGCTTGGCGGGGGGACAGGGGGCAGAAAAGTACACCTTC. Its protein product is CASSLAGGQGAEKYTF.

CDR3 nucleotide sequence: TGTGCCAGCAGCTTCCTTACCCCAGGGGCTGCCGGGGAGCTGTTTTTT. Its translation is CASSFLTPGAAGELFF. The chain couples TRBV7-3 to TRBJ2-2; possible D gene TRBD1, 6 bases. Germline CDR1 reads SGHTA; CDR2 reads FQGTGA. V was cut by 3 bases and J by 6 bases, with 17 bases left in between. CDR3 size: 16 residues.

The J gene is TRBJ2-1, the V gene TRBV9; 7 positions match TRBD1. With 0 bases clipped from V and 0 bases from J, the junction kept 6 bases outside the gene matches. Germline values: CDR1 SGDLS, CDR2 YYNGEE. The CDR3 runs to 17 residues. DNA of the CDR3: TGTGCCAGCAGCGTAGCGGCAGGGGGATACTCCTACAATGAGCAGTTCTTC. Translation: CASSVAAGGYSYNEQFF.

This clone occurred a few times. The CDR3 here is CASSQEKGFGTSPEETQYF. Here the CDR3 DNA reads TGCGCCAGCAGCCAAGAGAAGGGTTTTGGGACTTCTCCGGAGGAGACCCAGTACTTC. The V and J genes are TRBV4-1 and TRBJ2-5; tentatively, D is TRBD2 (6 bases). This CDR3 contains 19 residues. Trimming removed 0 bases at V and 5 bases at J, with 25 bases between. The germline CDR1 and CDR2 sequences are MGHRA and YSYEKL.

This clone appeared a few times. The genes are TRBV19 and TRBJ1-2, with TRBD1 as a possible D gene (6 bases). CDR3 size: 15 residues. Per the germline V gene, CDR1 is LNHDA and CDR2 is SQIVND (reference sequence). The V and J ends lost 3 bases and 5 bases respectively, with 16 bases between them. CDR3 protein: CASSIRGGFEYGYTF. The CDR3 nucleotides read TGTGCCAGTAGTATCAGAGGGGGATTCGAGTATGGCTACACCTTC.

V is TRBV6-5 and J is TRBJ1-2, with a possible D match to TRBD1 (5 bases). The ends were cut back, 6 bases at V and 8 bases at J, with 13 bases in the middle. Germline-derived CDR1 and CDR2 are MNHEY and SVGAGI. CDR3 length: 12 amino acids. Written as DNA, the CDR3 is TGTGCCAGCAGGTTTGGGGAGGGGGGCTACACCTTC. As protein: CASRFGEGGYTF.

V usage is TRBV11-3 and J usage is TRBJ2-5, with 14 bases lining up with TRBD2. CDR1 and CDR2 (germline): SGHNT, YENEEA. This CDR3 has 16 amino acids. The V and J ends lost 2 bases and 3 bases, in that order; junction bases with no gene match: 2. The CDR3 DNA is TGTGCCAGCAGCTTAATGGGACTAGCGGGGGAAGAGACCCAGTACTTC. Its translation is CASSLMGLAGEETQYF.

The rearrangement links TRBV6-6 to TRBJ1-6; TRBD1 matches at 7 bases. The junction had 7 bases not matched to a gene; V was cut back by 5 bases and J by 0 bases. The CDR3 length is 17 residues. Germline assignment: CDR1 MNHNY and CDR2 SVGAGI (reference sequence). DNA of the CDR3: TGTGCCAGCAGTCGGGCAGGACAGGACTCCTATAATTCACCCCTCCACTTT. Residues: CASSRAGQDSYNSPLHF.

CDR3 coding DNA: TGTGCCAGCAGTGAATGGAGGGGTGTCAGTTCACCCCTCCACTTT. It codes for CASSEWRGVSSPLHF. The chain recombines TRBV25-1 with TRBJ1-6; D might be TRBD1 (5 bases). Germline CDR1 reads MGHDK; CDR2 reads SYGVNS. This CDR3 region has 15 residues. The V and J ends lost 1 base and 9 bases respectively, with 13 bases between them.